One and the same sample provided the 2 T cell receptor beta chains below, sequenced in a study of control samples from healthy donors and cancer patients. The protocol was immunoSEQ multiplex PCR, while the TCRdb copy is restricted to in-frame clones and leaves out a portion. The profile covers some 410,000 clones, with about 93% appearing a single time and roughly 6.4% taken by the ten largest. Sequencing was performed on PBMCs. These receptor sequences come from a man between 35 and 55 years old with head and neck cancer.

The V gene is TRBV7-2, the J gene TRBJ1-2, with unresolved D. V lost 3 bases and J lost 7, with 9 bases in between. Germline V gene lookup returns CDR1 SGHTA and CDR2 FQGNSA. There are 12 residues in the CDR3. The CDR3, as DNA: TGTGCCAGCAGCTTCGGGGTAGGTGGCTACACCTTC. Protein product: CASSFGVGGYTF.

The V and J genes are TRBV24-1 and TRBJ2-3; the D gene is possibly TRBD2 (7 bases). The V gene's germline CDR1 is KGHDR and CDR2 SFDVKD. The CDR3 loop spans 19 amino acids. Trimming stripped 7 bases from V and 2 bases from J, with 27 bases between. The CDR3 loop is CATSGGLGTKTLSTDTQYF. CDR3 sequence (DNA): TGTGCCACCAGCGGTGGACTAGGGACAAAAACTTTATCCACAGATACGCAGTATTTT.